The clone carrying this T cell receptor (beta chain) appeared a single time. Antigen specificity is unknown. The record originates from a study of cytomegalovirus exposure and HLA in healthy donors. Study-level information: A data release that came early held tens of millions of unique TCRs from HLA-typed donors.

Trimming removed 5 bases from V and 4 bases from J; junction bases left unmatched: 16. Germline CDR1 and CDR2: SGHNT and YENEEA. CDR3 length: 18 residues. Vbeta (60) and Jbeta (13) primers were used in the PCR. Only in-frame clones appear in the TCRdb table, and some are missing; sequencing was by immunoSEQ multiplex PCR. Among just over 150,000 clones listed, approximately 81% were seen once. Study results and limitations: One later analysis reportedly identified an Asian-associated ancestry cluster that showed fewer N-insertions than the approximately 700-donor mean. According to a later analysis, most TCR beta chains associated with CMV appeared HLA-restricted. Among the CMV-associated chains, a few were confirmed in vitro as specific for CMV antigens.

The chain is built from TRBV11-3 and TRBJ2-2; 7 bases are a match to TRBD2. The receptor was derived from a woman younger than 30 in good health and CMV-seronegative. Material for sequencing was PBMCs. CDR3 residues: CASSPFGGRGRGTGELFF. DNA of the CDR3: TGTGCCAGCAGCCCCTTCGGAGGGAGGGGTCGGGGCACCGGGGAGCTGTTTTTT. The whole variable domain, filled in from reference TRBV11-3 and TRBJ2-2, reads EAGVVQSPRYKIIEKKQPVAFWCNPISGHNTLYWYLQNLGQGPELLIRYENEEAVDDSQLPKDRFSAERLKGVDSTLKIQPAELGDSAVYLCASSPFGGRGRGTGELFFGEGSRLTVL.